This T cell receptor (beta chain) was observed in a study of cytomegalovirus exposure and HLA in healthy donors. The PCR had 60 Vbeta and 13 Jbeta primers. Sequencing used immunoSEQ multiplex PCR; TCRdb keeps in-frame clones, though not all of them. There are over 150,000 clones in the sample; around 80% occur only once, and roughly 5.2% lies in the top ten. This clone was found once. This CDR3 is built from 15 residues. Trimming cost V 4 bases and J 1 base; bases outside gene matches: 3. Looked up from germline, CDR1 is SGHRS and CDR2 is YFSETQ. Unrecorded immune exposures were likely, despite nominal health at sampling.

The sequenced sample consisted of PBMCs. The chain has TRBV5-1 and TRBJ1-5; 9 bases are a match to TRBD1. This receptor was identified in a man between 18 and 35 years old in good health and CMV-seronegative. The CDR3 region is CASSPDRGSNQPQHF. The CDR3 region has the DNA TGCGCCAGCAGCCCGGACAGGGGAAGCAATCAGCCCCAGCATTTT.